This TCR beta chain was recorded in a study of cytomegalovirus exposure and HLA in healthy donors. Study at large: In a previous analysis, nearly 120 million unique TCR beta sequences were found from approximately 180 million T cells.

Study outcomes and limitations: Exclusion applied to some V segments, including TRBV6-2 and TRBV6-3, as they were indistinguishable.

Unrecorded immune exposure was likely among donors, who were nominally healthy when sampled. PCR used 60 Vbeta primers and 13 Jbeta primers. This table comes from immunoSEQ multiplex PCR, and its TCRdb copy is limited to in-frame clones, with some not included. The sample lists tens of thousands of clones, about four fifths occurring once. The trim removed 8 bases at V and 2 bases at J, leaving 10 bases unmatched. The CDR3 is made up of 15 amino acids. Germline values: CDR1 MNHNS, CDR2 SASEGT. Turning to this clone: Antigen: not known.

The origin of this receptor is a man aged 45 to 65 in good health and CMV-seropositive. The chain joins TRBV6-1 to TRBJ2-7; 9 bases match TRBD2. Sequences were obtained from PBMCs. The CDR3 loop is CASGRRGGGAYEQYF. The CDR3 bases are TGTGCCAGCGGACGGCGTGGCGGGGGGGCCTACGAGCAGTACTTC.